This T cell receptor beta chain was sequenced for a study of blood T cells in healthy people across ages. The V gene's germline CDR1 is DFQATT and CDR2 SNEGSKA (reference sequence). Trimming took 6 bases from V and 0 from J, leaving 12 bases between them. CDR3 length: 15 amino acids. General study points: Roughly linearly, TCR beta diversity per million T cells fell as age increased.

The use of a sample-barcoded 5' primer and a J-beta primer mix characterized a second PCR of roughly 7 to 11 cycles. Every individual sample yielded 2.5 million or more paired-end reads (each containing CDR3). One entry per CDR3 protein results from TCRdb running MiXCR on the 5' RACE reads. The sample lists roughly 700,000 distinct CDR3 sequences, approximately 30% occurring once. This clonotype appeared a few times. Its antigen is as yet unknown. The sample comprised blood. This chain uses TRBV20-1 with TRBJ1-6; D not certain. The sequence was obtained from an elderly woman in good health. The CDR3 nucleotides are TGCAGTGCCACGACGGCTAGCTCCTATAATTCACCCCTCCACTTT. This translates into CSATTASSYNSPLHF.